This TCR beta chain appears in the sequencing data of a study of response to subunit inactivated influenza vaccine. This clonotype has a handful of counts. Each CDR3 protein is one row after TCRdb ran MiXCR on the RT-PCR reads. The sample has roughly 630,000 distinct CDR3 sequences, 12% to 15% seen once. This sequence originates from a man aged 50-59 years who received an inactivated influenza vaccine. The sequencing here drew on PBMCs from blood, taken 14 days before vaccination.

The CDR3 spells CASSLGARGSYEQYF. DNA of the CDR3: TGTGCCAGCAGTTTAGGCGCTAGAGGGTCCTACGAGCAGTACTTC. This rearrangement joins TRBV12-3 or TRBV12-4 to TRBJ2-7; D might be TRBD2 (5 bases). V was trimmed by 1 base and J by 1 base, leaving 11 bases between them. The CDR3 length is 15 residues.